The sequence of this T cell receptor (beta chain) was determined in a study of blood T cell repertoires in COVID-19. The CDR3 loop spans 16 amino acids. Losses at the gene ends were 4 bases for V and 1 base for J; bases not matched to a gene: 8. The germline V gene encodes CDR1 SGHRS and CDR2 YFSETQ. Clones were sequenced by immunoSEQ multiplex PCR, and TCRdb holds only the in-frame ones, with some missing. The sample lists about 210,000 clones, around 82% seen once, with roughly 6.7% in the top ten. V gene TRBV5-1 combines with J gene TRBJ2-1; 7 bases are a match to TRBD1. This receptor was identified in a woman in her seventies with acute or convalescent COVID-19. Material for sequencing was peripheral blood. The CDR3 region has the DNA TGCGCCAGCAGCGCGGACCCGGGACAGTCCTACAATGAGCAGTTCTTC. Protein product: CASSADPGQSYNEQFF.